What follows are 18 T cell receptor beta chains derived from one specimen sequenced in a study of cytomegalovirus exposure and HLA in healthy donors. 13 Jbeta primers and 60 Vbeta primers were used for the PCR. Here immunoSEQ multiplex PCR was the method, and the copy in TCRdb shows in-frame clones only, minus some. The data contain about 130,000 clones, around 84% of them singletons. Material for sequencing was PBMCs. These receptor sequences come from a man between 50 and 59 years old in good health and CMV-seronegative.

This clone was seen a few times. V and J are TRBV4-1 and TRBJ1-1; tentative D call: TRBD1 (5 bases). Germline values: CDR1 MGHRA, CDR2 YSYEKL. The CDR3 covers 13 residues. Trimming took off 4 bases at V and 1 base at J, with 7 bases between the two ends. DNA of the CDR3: TGCGCCAGCAGCCCCGGACAGAACACTGAAGCTTTCTTT. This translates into CASSPGQNTEAFF.

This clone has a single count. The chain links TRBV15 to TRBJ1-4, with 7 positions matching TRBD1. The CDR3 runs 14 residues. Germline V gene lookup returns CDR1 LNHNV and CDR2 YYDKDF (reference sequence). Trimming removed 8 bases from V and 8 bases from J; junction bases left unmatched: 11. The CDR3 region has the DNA TGTGCCACCCGGCCCGACAGGGTGGGGGAAAAACTGTTTTTT. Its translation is CATRPDRVGEKLFF.

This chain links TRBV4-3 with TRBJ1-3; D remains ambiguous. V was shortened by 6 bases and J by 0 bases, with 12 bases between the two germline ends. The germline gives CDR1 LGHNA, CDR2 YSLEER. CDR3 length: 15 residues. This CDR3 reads CASSRAASSGNTIYF. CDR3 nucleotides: TGCGCCAGCAGTCGTGCAGCGAGCTCTGGAAACACCATATATTTT.

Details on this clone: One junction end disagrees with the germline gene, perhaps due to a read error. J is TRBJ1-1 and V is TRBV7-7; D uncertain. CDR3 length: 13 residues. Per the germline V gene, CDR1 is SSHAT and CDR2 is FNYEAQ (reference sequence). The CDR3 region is CASSRELNTEAFF. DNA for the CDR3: TGTGCTAGCAGCCGGGAATTGAACACTGAAGCTTTCTTT.

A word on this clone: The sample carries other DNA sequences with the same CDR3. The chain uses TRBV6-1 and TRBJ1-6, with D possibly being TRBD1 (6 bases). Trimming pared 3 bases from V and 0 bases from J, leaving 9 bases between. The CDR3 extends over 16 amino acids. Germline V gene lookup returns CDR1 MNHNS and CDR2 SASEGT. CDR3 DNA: TGTGCCAGCAGTGACAGGACAGTCTCCTATAATTCACCCCTCCACTTT. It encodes CASSDRTVSYNSPLHF.

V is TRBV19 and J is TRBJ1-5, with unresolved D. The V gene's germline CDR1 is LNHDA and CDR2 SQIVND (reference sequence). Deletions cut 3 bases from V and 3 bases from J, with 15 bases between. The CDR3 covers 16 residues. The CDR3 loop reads CASSMSTSLINQPQHF. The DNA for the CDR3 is TGTGCCAGTAGTATGTCCACCTCACTGATCAATCAGCCCCAGCATTTT.

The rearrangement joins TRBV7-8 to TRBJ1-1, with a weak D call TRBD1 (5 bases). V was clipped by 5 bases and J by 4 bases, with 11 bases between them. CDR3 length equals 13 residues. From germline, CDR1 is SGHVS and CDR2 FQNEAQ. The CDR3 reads CASSLGGGTEAFF. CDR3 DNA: TGTGCCAGCAGCCTGGGGGGGGGCACTGAAGCTTTCTTT.

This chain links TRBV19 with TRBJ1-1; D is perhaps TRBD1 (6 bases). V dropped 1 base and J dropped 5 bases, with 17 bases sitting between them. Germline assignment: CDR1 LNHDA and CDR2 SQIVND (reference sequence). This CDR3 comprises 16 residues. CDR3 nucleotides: TGTGCCAGTAGTATAGGTGTCCAGGGGATAATGACTGAAGCTTTCTTT. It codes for CASSIGVQGIMTEAFF. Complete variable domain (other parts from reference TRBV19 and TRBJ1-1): DGGITQSPKYLFRKEGQNVTLSCEQNLNHDAMYWYRQDPGQGLRLIYYSQIVNDFQKGDIAEGYSVSREKKESFPLTVTSAQKNPTAFYLCASSIGVQGIMTEAFFGQGTRLTVV.

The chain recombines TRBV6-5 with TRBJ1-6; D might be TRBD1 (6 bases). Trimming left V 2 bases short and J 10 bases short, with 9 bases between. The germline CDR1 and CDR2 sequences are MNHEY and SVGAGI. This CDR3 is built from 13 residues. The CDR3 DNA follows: TGTGCCAGCAGTTACGGGGGCGGCTCACCCCTCCACTTT. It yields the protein CASSYGGGSPLHF.

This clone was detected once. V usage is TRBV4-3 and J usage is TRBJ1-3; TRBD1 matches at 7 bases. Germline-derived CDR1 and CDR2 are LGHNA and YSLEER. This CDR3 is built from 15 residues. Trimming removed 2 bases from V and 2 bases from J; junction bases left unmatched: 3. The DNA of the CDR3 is TGCGCCAGCAGCCAATTACAGGGGACTGGAAACACCATATATTTT. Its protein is CASSQLQGTGNTIYF.

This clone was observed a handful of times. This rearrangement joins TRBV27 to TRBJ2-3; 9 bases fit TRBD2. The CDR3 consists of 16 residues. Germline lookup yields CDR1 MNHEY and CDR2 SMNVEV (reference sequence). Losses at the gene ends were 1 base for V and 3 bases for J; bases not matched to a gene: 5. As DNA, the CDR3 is TGTGCCAGCAGTTTATTGGCTAGCGGGGTGACAGATACGCAGTATTTT. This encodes CASSLLASGVTDTQYF.

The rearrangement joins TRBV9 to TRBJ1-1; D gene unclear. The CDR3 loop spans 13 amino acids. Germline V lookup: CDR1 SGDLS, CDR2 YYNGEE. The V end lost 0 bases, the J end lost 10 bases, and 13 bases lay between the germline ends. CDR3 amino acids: CASSVEENSSAFF. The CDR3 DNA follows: TGTGCCAGCAGCGTAGAAGAGAACTCTTCAGCTTTCTTT.

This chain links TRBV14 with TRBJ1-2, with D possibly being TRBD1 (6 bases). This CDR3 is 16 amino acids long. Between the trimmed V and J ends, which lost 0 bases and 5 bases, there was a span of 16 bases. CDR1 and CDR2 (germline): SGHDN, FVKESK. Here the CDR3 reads CASSQDTGHLGYGYTF. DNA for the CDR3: TGTGCCAGCAGCCAAGATACGGGACACCTGGGGTATGGCTACACCTTC. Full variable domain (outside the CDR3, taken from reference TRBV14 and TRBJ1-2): EAGVTQFPSHSVIEKGQTVTLRCDPISGHDNLYWYRRVMGKEIKFLLHFVKESKQDESGMPNNRFLAERTGGTYSTLKVQPAELEDSGVYFCASSQDTGHLGYGYTFGSGTRLTVV.

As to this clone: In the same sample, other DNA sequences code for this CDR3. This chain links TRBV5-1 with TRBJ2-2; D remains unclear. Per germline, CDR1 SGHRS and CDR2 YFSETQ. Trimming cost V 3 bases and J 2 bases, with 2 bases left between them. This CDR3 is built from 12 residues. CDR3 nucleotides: TGCGCCAGCAGCTCAAACACCGGGGAGCTGTTTTTT. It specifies CASSSNTGELFF.

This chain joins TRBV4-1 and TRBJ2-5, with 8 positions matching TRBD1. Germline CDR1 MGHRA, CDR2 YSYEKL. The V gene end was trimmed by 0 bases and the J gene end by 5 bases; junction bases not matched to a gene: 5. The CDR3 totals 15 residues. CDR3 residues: CASSQDKDRAETQYF. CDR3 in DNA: TGCGCCAGCAGCCAAGATAAGGACAGGGCCGAGACCCAGTACTTC.

The CDR3 protein is CASSPGLANDEQFF. The CDR3 nucleotides are TGCGCCAGCAGCCCGGGACTAGCAAACGATGAGCAGTTCTTC. The chain recombines TRBV10-1 with TRBJ2-1; 9 nucleotides align to TRBD2. Germline assignment: CDR1 WNHNN and CDR2 SYGVQD (reference sequence). The CDR3 has 14 amino acids. Germline trimming cut 6 bases from V and 8 bases from J; bases unmatched to any gene: 8.

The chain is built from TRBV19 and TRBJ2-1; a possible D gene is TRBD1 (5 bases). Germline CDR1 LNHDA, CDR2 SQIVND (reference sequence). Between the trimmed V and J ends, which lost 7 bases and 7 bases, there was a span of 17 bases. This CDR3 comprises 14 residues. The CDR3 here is CASTPWAGNNEQFF. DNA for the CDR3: TGTGCCAGTACCCCTTGGGCAGGGAATAATGAGCAGTTCTTC. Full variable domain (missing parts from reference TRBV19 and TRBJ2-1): DGGITQSPKYLFRKEGQNVTLSCEQNLNHDAMYWYRQDPGQGLRLIYYSQIVNDFQKGDIAEGYSVSREKKESFPLTVTSAQKNPTAFYLCASTPWAGNNEQFFGPGTRLTVL.

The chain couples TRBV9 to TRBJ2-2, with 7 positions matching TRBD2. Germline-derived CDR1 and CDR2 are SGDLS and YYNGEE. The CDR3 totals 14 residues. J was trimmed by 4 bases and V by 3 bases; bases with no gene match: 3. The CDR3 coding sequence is TGTGCCAGCAGCGGCGGCGGGGGCACCGGGGAGCTGTTTTTT. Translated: CASSGGGGTGELFF.